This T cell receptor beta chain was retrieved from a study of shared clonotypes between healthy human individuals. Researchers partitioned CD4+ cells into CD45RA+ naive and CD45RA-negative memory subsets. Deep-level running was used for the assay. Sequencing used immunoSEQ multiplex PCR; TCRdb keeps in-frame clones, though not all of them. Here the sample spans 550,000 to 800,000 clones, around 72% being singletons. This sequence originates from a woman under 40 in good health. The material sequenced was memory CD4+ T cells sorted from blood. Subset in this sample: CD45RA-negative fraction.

This CDR3 is CASSTLGEGTNEKLFF. The CDR3 DNA is TGCGCCAGCAGCACTCTGGGCGAGGGGACTAATGAAAAACTGTTTTTT. The chain is built from TRBV5-1 and TRBJ1-4, with a possible D match to TRBD1 (5 bases). The CDR3 extends over 16 amino acids. Trimming cost V 4 bases and J 2 bases, with 15 bases left between them. The germline CDR1 and CDR2 sequences are SGHRS and YFSETQ.